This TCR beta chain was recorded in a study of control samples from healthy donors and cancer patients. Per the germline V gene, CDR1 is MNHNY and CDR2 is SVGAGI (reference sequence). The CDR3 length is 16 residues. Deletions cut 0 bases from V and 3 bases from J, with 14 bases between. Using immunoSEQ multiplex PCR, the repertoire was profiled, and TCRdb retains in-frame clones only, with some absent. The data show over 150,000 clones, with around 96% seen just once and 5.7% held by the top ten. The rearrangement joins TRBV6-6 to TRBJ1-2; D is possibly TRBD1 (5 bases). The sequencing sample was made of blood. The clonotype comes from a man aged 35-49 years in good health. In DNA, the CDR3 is TGTGCCAGCAGTTACTCGACGCGGGGACGGGACTATGGCTACACCTTC. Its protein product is CASSYSTRGRDYGYTF.